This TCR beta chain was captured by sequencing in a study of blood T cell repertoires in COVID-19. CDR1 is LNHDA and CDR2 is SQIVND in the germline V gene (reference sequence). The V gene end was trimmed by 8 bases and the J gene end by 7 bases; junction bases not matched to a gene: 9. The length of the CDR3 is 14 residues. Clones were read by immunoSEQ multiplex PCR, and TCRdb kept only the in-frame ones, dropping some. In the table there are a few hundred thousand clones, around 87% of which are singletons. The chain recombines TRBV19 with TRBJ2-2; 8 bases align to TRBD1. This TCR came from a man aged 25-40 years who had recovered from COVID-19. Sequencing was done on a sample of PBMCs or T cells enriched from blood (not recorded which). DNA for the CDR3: TGTGCCAGTTCCCAAGGACAGGGAATCGGGGAGCTGTTTTTT. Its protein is CASSQGQGIGELFF.